The 16 T cell receptor beta chains presented below share a single source sample, sequenced in a study of blood T cell repertoires in COVID-19. TCRdb keeps only in-frame clones here, not all; method: immunoSEQ multiplex PCR. The table lists roughly 270,000 clones, approximately 91% of them singletons. Sequenced: peripheral blood. These receptors were taken from a man aged 18 to 29 with active or convalescent COVID-19.

The V call is TRBV27, the J call TRBJ2-7; no definite D call. The germline V gene has CDR1 MNHEY and CDR2 SMNVEV (reference sequence). The CDR3 contains 13 residues. Trimming removed 6 bases from V and 0 bases from J, with 9 bases in between. CDR3 region: CASRALSSYEQYF. CDR3 DNA: TGTGCCAGCAGGGCCCTTTCCTCCTACGAGCAGTACTTC.

The chain combines TRBV11-2 with TRBJ1-2; a possible D gene is TRBD1 (5 bases). V lost 5 bases, J lost 4 bases, and 14 bases lay in between. The CDR3 runs to 14 residues. The germline V gene encodes CDR1 SGHAT and CDR2 FQNNGV. CDR3 DNA: TGTGCCAGCAGCGCTCGTGCAGGGCCCTATGGCTACACCTTC. Its protein product is CASSARAGPYGYTF.

This chain uses TRBV12-3 or TRBV12-4 with TRBJ1-1; tentatively, D is TRBD1 (6 bases). V lost 4 bases to trimming and J lost 11 bases, with 11 bases between them. The CDR3 has 11 amino acids. The CDR3 spells CASSSGQSAFF. The CDR3 DNA reads TGTGCCAGCAGTTCAGGACAGTCCGCTTTCTTT.

This rearrangement joins TRBV3-1 (or the pseudogene TRBV3-2) to TRBJ2-5; 9 bases fit TRBD1. CDR1 and CDR2 from the germline V gene are LGHDT and YNNKEL (reference sequence). Trimming removed 3 bases from V and 3 bases from J; junction bases left unmatched: 5. CDR3 length equals 15 residues. The CDR3 loop is CASSHEGQGKETQYF. The CDR3 DNA reads as TGTGCCAGCAGCCATGAGGGACAGGGAAAAGAGACCCAGTACTTC.

This chain links TRBV7-2 with TRBJ2-3; 14 nucleotides line up with TRBD2. The germline V gene has CDR1 SGHTA and CDR2 FQGNSA. CDR3 length: 17 residues. V shed 3 bases, J shed 2 bases, and the junction held 4 bases outside the gene matches. For the CDR3, the DNA is TGTGCCAGCAGCTTGCTGGGACTAGCGGGGGCCACAGATACGCAGTATTTT. Translated, it gives CASSLLGLAGATDTQYF.

The rearrangement links TRBV9 to TRBJ1-3; 7 bases match TRBD1. V was clipped by 7 bases and J by 0 bases; unmatched bases: 19. The CDR3 contains 19 residues. Per the germline V gene, CDR1 is SGDLS and CDR2 is YYNGEE. The CDR3 DNA follows: TGTGCCAGCGCCTACCACACAGGGGACGACCAGAGCTCTGGAAACACCATATATTTT. Translated, it gives CASAYHTGDDQSSGNTIYF.

The chain couples TRBV7-9 to TRBJ2-2; TRBD1 might be the D (5 bases). V was clipped by 8 bases and J by 0 bases, with 16 bases between them. CDR3 length equals 16 residues. CDR1 SEHNR and CDR2 FQNEAQ come from the germline V gene (reference sequence). DNA of the CDR3: TGTGCCAGCGTGCCCAGGGATGGCCCGAACACCGGGGAGCTGTTTTTT. Amino acid sequence: CASVPRDGPNTGELFF. The whole variable domain, remainder taken from reference TRBV7-9 and TRBJ2-2, is DTGVSQNPRHKITKRGQNVTFRCDPISEHNRLYWYRQTLGQGPEFLTYFQNEAQLEKSRLLSDRFSAERPKGSFSTLEIQRTEQGDSAMYLCASVPRDGPNTGELFFGEGSRLTVL.

The chain is built from TRBV11-2 and TRBJ2-3; 9 positions agree with TRBD2. This CDR3 is 15 amino acids long. V was pared by 5 bases and J by 1 base, with 4 bases of the junction left unmatched. Germline CDR1 SGHAT, CDR2 FQNNGV. In DNA form, the CDR3 reads TGTGCCAGCAGCCCTTGGACTAGCGGCACAGATACGCAGTATTTT. Encoded protein: CASSPWTSGTDTQYF.

This clone has at least ten counts. J is TRBJ2-3 and V is TRBV9; 12 bases match TRBD2. The CDR3 totals 18 residues. The junction had 13 bases not matched to a gene; V was cut back by 3 bases and J by 5 bases. CDR1 and CDR2 (germline): SGDLS, YYNGEE. CDR3 nucleotide sequence: TGTGCCAGCAGCGGATCTAGCGGGGGGGCTCGGAGTGGAGATACGCAGTATTTT. This sequence encodes CASSGSSGGARSGDTQYF.

V gene TRBV7-9 combines with J gene TRBJ1-2; the match to TRBD1 covers 10 bases. The CDR3 contains 15 residues. Germline assignment: CDR1 SEHNR and CDR2 FQNEAQ (reference sequence). V was clipped by 8 bases and J by 5 bases; unmatched bases: 11. The CDR3: CASEGQGRGRYGYTF. CDR3 DNA: TGTGCCAGCGAGGGACAGGGGAGGGGCCGTTATGGCTACACCTTC.

CDR3 DNA: TGTGCCAGCAGCGGGAGCTCCTCCTACGAGCAGTACTTC. Translation gives CASSGSSSYEQYF. The chain has TRBV11-3 and TRBJ2-7; tentatively, D is TRBD2 (5 bases). Trimming removed 5 bases from V and 0 bases from J, with 8 bases in between. Germline CDR1 is SGHNT and CDR2 is YENEEA. This CDR3 contains 13 residues.

The rearrangement uses TRBV29-1 and TRBJ2-3; tentative D call: TRBD2 (5 bases). From germline, CDR1 is SQVTM and CDR2 ANQGSEA. The CDR3 is made up of 14 amino acids. V was pared by 5 bases and J by 5 bases, with 17 bases between. CDR3 DNA: TGCAGCGTTACCCCACTAGGGCCTGAAGATACGCAGTATTTT. Protein product: CSVTPLGPEDTQYF.

This clone appeared a single time. The V call is TRBV9, the J call TRBJ2-7; 8 positions agree with TRBD2. This CDR3 contains 18 residues. The J segment lost 6 bases and the V segment lost 1 base, leaving 18 bases of the junction unmatched. Germline V gives CDR1 SGDLS, CDR2 YYNGEE. CDR3 amino acids: CASSVCPTSSGEVCEQYF. As DNA, the CDR3 is TGTGCCAGCAGCGTATGCCCTACGAGTAGCGGGGAGGTGTGCGAGCAGTACTTC.

The chain carries TRBV2 and TRBJ1-4, with D tentatively TRBD1 (6 bases). CDR1 and CDR2 from the germline V gene are SNHLY and FYNNEI. The CDR3 loop spans 17 amino acids. V lost 7 bases to trimming and J lost 0 bases, with 18 bases between them. CDR3: CASKRGNRVSTNEKLFF. CDR3 nucleotides: TGTGCCAGCAAAAGAGGGAACAGGGTCTCAACTAATGAAAAACTGTTTTTT.

The chain joins TRBV4-3 to TRBJ1-1; TRBD1 matches at 7 bases. V was clipped by 0 bases and J by 4 bases; unmatched bases: 2. This CDR3 is 14 amino acids long. Germline assignment: CDR1 LGHNA and CDR2 YSLEER. CDR3 coding DNA: TGCGCCAGCAGCCAAGAGTCAGGGGGCACTGAAGCTTTCTTT. It translates to CASSQESGGTEAFF.

The chain joins TRBV4-1 to TRBJ2-7, with a possible D match to TRBD1 (5 bases). This CDR3 has 15 amino acids. Germline values: CDR1 MGHRA, CDR2 YSYEKL. Trimming pared 0 bases from V and 1 base from J, leaving 10 bases between. CDR3 sequence reads: CASSQEGVSSYEQYF. The CDR3 coding sequence is TGCGCCAGCAGCCAAGAAGGGGTTTCGTCCTACGAGCAGTACTTC.